This T cell receptor (beta chain) was documented in a study of CD8 T cells in ankylosing spondylitis. Whole-study results and caveats: A motif of roughly 8 highly homologous TCR beta variants was seen as apparently characteristic of ankylosing spondylitis blood. Significantly higher representation of disease-linked clones was reported for matched ankylosing spondylitis synovial fluid.

Germline CDR1 and CDR2: MGHRA and YSYEKL. The CDR3 has 17 residues. Trimming cost V 0 bases and J 10 bases, with 21 bases left between them. The TCR beta libraries were generated through quantitative 5'-RACE incorporating molecular barcodes. TCRdb recomputed calls from the 5' RACE reads with MiXCR, one row per CDR3 protein. The sample carries about 540,000 distinct CDR3 sequences, 10% to 15% recorded once. For this clonotype: Its antigen is not identified.

Sequenced material: blood, either unsorted or a sorted T cell fraction (not recorded which). This TCR was sampled from a male donor with ankylosing spondylitis. The J gene is TRBJ1-4, the V gene TRBV4-1; a possible D gene is TRBD1 (5 bases). The CDR3 loop is CASSQDYTQGAPRKLFF. CDR3 sequence (DNA): TGCGCCAGCAGCCAAGACTACACTCAGGGTGCTCCTCGAAAACTGTTTTTT.